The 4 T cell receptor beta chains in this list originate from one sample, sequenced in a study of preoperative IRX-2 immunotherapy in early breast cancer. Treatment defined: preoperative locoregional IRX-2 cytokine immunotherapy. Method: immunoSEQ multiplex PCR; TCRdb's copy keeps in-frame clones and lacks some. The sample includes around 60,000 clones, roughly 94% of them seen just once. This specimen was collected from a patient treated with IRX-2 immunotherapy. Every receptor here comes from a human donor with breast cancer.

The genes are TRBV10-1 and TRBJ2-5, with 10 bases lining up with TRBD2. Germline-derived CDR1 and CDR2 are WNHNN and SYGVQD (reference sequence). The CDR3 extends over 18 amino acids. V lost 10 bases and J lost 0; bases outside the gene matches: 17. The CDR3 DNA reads TGCGCCACCACGACAGAGACACTAGCGGGACGCGACCAAGAGACCCAGTACTTC. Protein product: CATTTETLAGRDQETQYF.

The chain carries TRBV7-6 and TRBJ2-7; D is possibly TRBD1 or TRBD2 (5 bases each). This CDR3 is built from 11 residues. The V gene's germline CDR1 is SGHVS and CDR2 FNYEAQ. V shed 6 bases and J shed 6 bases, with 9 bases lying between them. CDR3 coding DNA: TGTGCCAGCAGAGGGGCGGGCGAGCAGTACTTC. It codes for CASRGAGEQYF.

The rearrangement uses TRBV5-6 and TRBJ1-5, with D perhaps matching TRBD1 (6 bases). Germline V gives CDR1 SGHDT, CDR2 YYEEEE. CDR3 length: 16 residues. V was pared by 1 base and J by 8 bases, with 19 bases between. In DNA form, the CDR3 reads TGTGCCAGCAGCTTGACTGTGGCAGGGGCGGCGGAGCCCCAGCATTTT. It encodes CASSLTVAGAAEPQHF.

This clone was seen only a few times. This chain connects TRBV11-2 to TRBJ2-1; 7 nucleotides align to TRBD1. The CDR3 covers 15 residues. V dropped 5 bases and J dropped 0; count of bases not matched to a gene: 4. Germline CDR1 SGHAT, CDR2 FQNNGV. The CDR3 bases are TGTGCCAGCAGCCGGGACAGAGGCTCCTACAATGAGCAGTTCTTC. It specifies CASSRDRGSYNEQFF.